The rows below give T cell receptor beta chains drawn from one sample of a study of blood T cell repertoires in COVID-19. TCRdb's table, derived via immunoSEQ multiplex PCR, lists solely in-frame clones and lacks some. The sample records over 55,000 clones, 65% to 90% being singletons. Material for sequencing was peripheral blood. The source is a middle-aged man with acute or convalescent COVID-19. Each CDR3 is given with its conserved first and last residue. The order of the fields is J gene, V gene, D gene, clone size, CDR3 protein, CDR3 DNA. D genes are given only for firm matches. The listing skips clone size in some rows; elsewhere it reads once, few, many or a size class.

TRBJ2-7 TRBV30 NA NA CAWSLGGGEQYF TGTGCCTGGAGTCTAGGGGGTGGGGAGCAGTACTTC
TRBJ1-2 TRBV6-5 NA NA CASSYSPGYGYTF TGTGCCAGCAGTTACTCGCCAGGGTATGGCTACACCTTC
TRBJ2-3 TRBV4-1 NA NA CASSQDRQGTDTQYF TGCGCCAGCAGCCAAGATCGGCAGGGGACAGATACGCAGTATTTT
TRBJ2-5 TRBV21-1 NA NA CASSKGGTGGRETQYF TGTGCCAGCAGCAAAGGGGGAACAGGGGGCCGAGAGACCCAGTACTTC
TRBJ2-1 TRBV7-8 TRBD2 NA CASSLSGGYNEQFF TGTGCCAGCAGCTTAAGCGGGGGATACAATGAGCAGTTCTTC
TRBJ1-2 TRBV24-1 NA NA CATSEGRGYGYTF TGTGCCACCAGTGAAGGCAGGGGCTATGGCTACACCTTC
TRBJ1-1 TRBV19 NA NA CVGQNTEAFF TGTGTGGGGCAGAACACTGAAGCTTTCTTT
TRBJ2-1 TRBV24-1 TRBD1 NA CATGGQGYEQFF TGTGCCACCGGGGGACAGGGGTATGAGCAGTTCTTC
TRBJ2-5 TRBV2 NA NA CASIVFPPQDKAETQYF TGTGCCAGCATCGTATTCCCCCCTCAGGACAAAGCAGAGACCCAGTACTTC
TRBJ1-3 TRBV19 NA NA CASSPDRSSGNTIYF TGTGCCAGTAGTCCCGACAGAAGCTCTGGAAACACCATATATTTT
TRBJ2-3 TRBV3-1/TRBV3-2 TRBD2 few CASSQSGTSGRTDTQYF TGTGCCAGCAGCCAAAGTGGGACTAGCGGGCGCACAGATACGCAGTATTTT
TRBJ2-5 TRBV11-2 TRBD1 NA CASSLGGQGGETQYF TGTGCCAGCAGCTTAGGAGGACAGGGTGGGGAGACCCAGTACTTC
TRBJ2-7 TRBV2 NA NA CASLAKTGSYEQYF TGTGCCAGTTTAGCCAAAACAGGGTCCTACGAGCAGTACTTC
TRBJ1-5 TRBV19 NA many CASSIGGRGPQHF TGTGCCAGTAGTATAGGGGGCAGAGGGCCCCAGCATTTT
TRBJ2-7 TRBV6-5 TRBD1 NA CASSPRDRRYEQYF TGTGCCAGCAGCCCCCGGGACAGGAGGTACGAGCAGTACTTC
TRBJ1-6 TRBV7-6 TRBD1 NA CASSKGQGNSPLHF TGTGCCAGCAGCAAGGGACAGGGGAATTCACCCCTCCACTTT
TRBJ1-2 TRBV2 NA NA CASSLNSGGYYGYTF TGTGCCAGCAGCCTGAACAGCGGGGGGTACTATGGCTACACCTTC
TRBJ2-5 TRBV5-1 NA NA CASSLGLVVETQYF TGCGCCAGCAGCTTGGGACTAGTTGTTGAGACCCAGTACTTC
TRBJ1-6 TRBV30 NA few CAWSVPGQYNSPLHF TGTGCCTGGAGTGTGCCCGGACAGTATAATTCACCCCTCCACTTT
TRBJ1-1 TRBV2 NA NA CASSMSRGRGEAFF TGTGCCAGCAGCATGTCCAGGGGTAGGGGTGAAGCTTTCTTT
TRBJ2-7 TRBV18 NA NA CASSLRSPDEQYF TGTGCCAGCTCACTTCGGTCCCCGGACGAGCAGTACTTC
TRBJ2-3 TRBV2 NA NA CASSPKQGFVTTDTQYF TGTGCCAGCAGCCCTAAACAGGGTTTCGTCACAACAGATACGCAGTATTTT
TRBJ1-1 TRBV2 TRBD1 NA CARDRGTEAFF TGTGCCAGAGACAGGGGAACTGAAGCTTTCTTT
TRBJ1-5 TRBV5-8 NA once CAGSRGINQPQHF TGTGCCGGCAGCAGGGGAATCAATCAGCCCCAGCATTTT